What follows is one TCR beta chain and its context. This record comes from a study of blood T cell repertoires in COVID-19. Overall study context: The United States, Italy and Spain provided the acute and convalescent COVID-19 samples. From T cells, B-cell-depleted T cells, or PBMCs came the material, which was cDNA or gDNA.

Original processing methods: The assay estimated nucleated cells by amplifying reference gene primers. Clones were read by immunoSEQ multiplex PCR, and TCRdb kept only the in-frame ones, dropping some. The V and J calls and clone size were taken over from that table, and D and trimming were inferred from the DNA. The repertoire holds about 160,000 clones, with approximately 91% as singletons. The material sequenced was peripheral blood. This clonotype originated in a man between 18 and 35 years old with acute or convalescent COVID-19.

CDR3 in DNA: TGTGCCAGCAGTGATCCTACGGTGGGAAACACCATATATTTT. It encodes CASSDPTVGNTIYF. V usage is TRBV2 and J usage is TRBJ1-3; D is ambiguous. The germline CDR1 and CDR2 sequences are SNHLY and FYNNEI. CDR3 length equals 14 residues. The germline V and J ends were trimmed by 3 bases and 4 bases, with 10 bases remaining between them.